A single sample gave rise to the 28 T cell receptor beta chains below, sequenced in a study of Ad26.COV2.S vaccination and SARS-CoV-2 variants. Treatment denoted: some 19 received Ad26.COV2.S at low or high dose, single or two shots; several received placebo; per-sample allocation not given. Sample collection was performed on day 63 after the first vaccine or placebo injection. Produced via immunoSEQ multiplex PCR; TCRdb's table is partial and in-frame only. The sample has 300,000 to 500,000 clones; more than 85% are singletons. Source: peripheral blood, taken in a trial of Ad26.COV2.S vaccine versus placebo. The receptors derive from a person aged 18-60 years who received the Ad26.COV2.S COVID-19 vaccine or a placebo.

The chain carries TRBV19 and TRBJ2-6; D possibly corresponds to TRBD1 (5 bases). Between the trimmed V and J ends, which lost 1 base and 0 bases, there was a span of 7 bases. CDR3 length: 16 amino acids. Germline V gene data show CDR1 as LNHDA and CDR2 as SQIVND (reference sequence). CDR3 loop: CASSIVDSSGANVLTF. CDR3 coding DNA: TGTGCCAGTAGTATAGTAGACAGCTCTGGGGCCAACGTCCTGACTTTC.

V and J are TRBV7-9 and TRBJ1-1; D gene uncertain. The germline CDR1 and CDR2 sequences are SEHNR and FQNEAQ (reference sequence). The CDR3 is 14 amino acids. V was pared by 8 bases and J by 1 base, with 14 bases between. The CDR3 protein is CASSPFTANTEAFF. As DNA, the CDR3 is TGTGCCAGCTCCCCCTTCACCGCGAACACTGAAGCTTTCTTT.

This clone was picked up one time. The chain joins TRBV6-5 to TRBJ2-5; 7 nucleotides match TRBD1. This CDR3 comprises 13 residues. CDR1 and CDR2 from the germline V gene are MNHEY and SVGAGI. J gave up 6 bases and V 6 bases, and 7 bases lay outside the gene matches. CDR3 DNA: TGTGCCAGCAGCACCGGGACAGTCCAGACCCAGTACTTC. Its translation: CASSTGTVQTQYF.

The chain has TRBV2 and TRBJ2-7; D may match TRBD1 or TRBD2 (5 bases each). The germline V gene has CDR1 SNHLY and CDR2 FYNNEI. The CDR3 is made up of 13 amino acids. V gave up 7 bases and J gave up 7 bases, with 17 bases separating them. This CDR3 reads CASILGDDVEQYF. The CDR3 DNA is TGTGCCAGCATTCTCGGGGACGATGTAGAGCAGTACTTC.

The chain combines TRBV7-2 with TRBJ1-5; D ambiguous. CDR1 is SGHTA and CDR2 is FQGNSA in the germline V gene. The CDR3 has 13 amino acids. Trimming shortened V by 8 bases and J by 7 bases, and 15 bases separated the two germline ends. In nucleotides, the CDR3 is TGTGCCAGCCGTCTCTCAGTCAACCAGCCCCAGCATTTT. This encodes CASRLSVNQPQHF.

A word on this clone: This sample includes further DNA sequences coding for the same CDR3. The chain has TRBV5-1 and TRBJ2-7; D uncertain. The germline V and J ends were trimmed by 1 base and 5 bases, with 7 bases remaining between them. Looked up from germline, CDR1 is SGHRS and CDR2 is YFSETQ. The length of the CDR3 is 12 residues. The CDR3 nucleotides are TGCGCCAGCAGCTTGTTGGGCCACGAGCAGTACTTC. Amino acid sequence: CASSLLGHEQYF.

This clone was observed a few times. The chain recombines TRBV7-6 with TRBJ1-1; no reliable D call. The CDR3 covers 13 residues. CDR1 and CDR2 (germline): SGHVS, FNYEAQ. Deletions cut 5 bases from V and 3 bases from J, with 10 bases between. DNA of the CDR3: TGTGCCAGCAGCCCCGAGAGCTACACTGAAGCTTTCTTT. Translation gives CASSPESYTEAFF.

This clone was seen a handful of times. The chain has TRBV4-1 and TRBJ2-3, with D tentatively TRBD2 (5 bases). Between the trimmed V and J ends, which lost 3 bases and 14 bases, there was a span of 21 bases. Germline V gene data show CDR1 as MGHRA and CDR2 as YSYEKL. The CDR3 totals 14 residues. The CDR3 region has the DNA TGCGCCAGCAGCCAGGTAGCAGCTGCGAGGGCTATGTATTTT. Protein: CASSQVAAARAMYF.

The chain couples TRBV4-3 to TRBJ2-1; D is ambiguous. Germline assignment: CDR1 LGHNA and CDR2 YSLEER. Trimming left V 0 bases short and J 6 bases short, with 12 bases between. The CDR3 consists of 15 residues. For the CDR3, the DNA is TGCGCCAGCAGCCAAGATGGGGATTCTTTCAATGAGCAGTTCTTC. Residues: CASSQDGDSFNEQFF.

This chain uses TRBV5-4 with TRBJ2-7, with TRBD1 identical over 11 bases. The trim removed 4 bases at V and 7 bases at J, leaving 13 bases unmatched. The CDR3 runs 16 residues. Germline-derived CDR1 and CDR2 are SGHNT and YYREEE (reference sequence). CDR3 bases: TGTGCCAGCAGCGCGAACCGGGACAGGGGGTCTCCTGAGCAGTACTTC. This translates into CASSANRDRGSPEQYF.

Written as DNA, the CDR3 is TGTGCCAGTAGTATTCTGCGGGGGGCGGAGTACAATGAGCAGTTCTTC. Amino acids: CASSILRGAEYNEQFF. The rearrangement joins TRBV19 to TRBJ2-1; TRBD2 aligns across 8 bases. From germline, CDR1 is LNHDA and CDR2 SQIVND (reference sequence). The junction had 8 bases not matched to a gene; V was cut back by 3 bases and J by 4 bases. The CDR3 is made up of 16 amino acids.

The chain recombines TRBV7-9 with TRBJ2-5, with a weak D call TRBD1 (6 bases). Germline values: CDR1 SEHNR, CDR2 FQNEAQ (reference sequence). V gave up 3 bases and J gave up 1 base, with 12 bases separating them. The CDR3 length is 15 residues. The CDR3 coding sequence is TGTGCCAGCAGCTTTGATAGGACAGTCCAAGAGACCCAGTACTTC. This codes for CASSFDRTVQETQYF.

The V call is TRBV7-6, the J call TRBJ2-7, with 9 bases that match TRBD2. The V segment lost 5 bases and the J segment 4 bases; nucleotides outside the gene matches: 12. CDR3 length: 16 residues. Germline CDR1 reads SGHVS; CDR2 reads FNYEAQ. CDR3 bases: TGTGCCAGCAGCCGAAACTTAGCGGGGGATTCTTACGAGCAGTACTTC. It encodes CASSRNLAGDSYEQYF.

The chain links TRBV9 to TRBJ2-1; possible D gene TRBD1, 5 bases. The germline gives CDR1 SGDLS, CDR2 YYNGEE. Trimming removed 0 bases from V and 9 bases from J, with 10 bases in between. This CDR3 has 13 residues. The CDR3 nucleotides read TGTGCCAGCAGCGTAGAAGGGGTTGGTGAGCAGTTCTTC. It codes for CASSVEGVGEQFF.

The chain employs TRBV19 and TRBJ2-3; possible D gene TRBD2, 6 bases. Germline loops: CDR1 LNHDA, CDR2 SQIVND (reference sequence). The CDR3 totals 15 residues. Trimming pared 7 bases from V and 0 bases from J, leaving 14 bases between. The CDR3 reads CASTISGRSTDTQYF. The CDR3 bases are TGTGCCAGTACCATATCAGGGAGGAGCACAGATACGCAGTATTTT.

The rearrangement uses TRBV15 and TRBJ2-3; D is possibly TRBD1 (6 bases). V lost 0 bases, J lost 5 bases, and 12 bases lay in between. The CDR3 length is 15 residues. The V gene's germline CDR1 is LNHNV and CDR2 YYDKDF (reference sequence). CDR3 sequence: CATSREGRGGDTQYF. DNA for the CDR3: TGTGCCACCAGCAGAGAAGGCAGGGGCGGAGATACGCAGTATTTT.

The V call is TRBV19, the J call TRBJ2-6; 10 nucleotides line up with TRBD1. CDR1 and CDR2 from the germline V gene are LNHDA and SQIVND (reference sequence). The CDR3 is 19 amino acids. With 1 base clipped from V and 1 base from J, the junction kept 7 bases outside the gene matches. As DNA, the CDR3 is TGTGCCAGTAGTATAGGGTCCGGGACAGGGGTGTCTGGGGCCAACGTCCTGACTTTC. It encodes CASSIGSGTGVSGANVLTF.

Here the CDR3 reads CASSASKGEQYF. CDR3 nucleotide sequence: TGCGCCAGCAGCGCCTCGAAAGGGGAGCAGTACTTC. V is TRBV5-1 and J is TRBJ2-7; D is uncertain. Trimming removed 4 bases at V and 7 bases at J, with 12 bases between. This CDR3 is built from 12 residues. Per the germline V gene, CDR1 is SGHRS and CDR2 is YFSETQ.

V and J are TRBV28 and TRBJ2-5; 8 nucleotides match TRBD2. The germline V gene encodes CDR1 MDHEN and CDR2 SYDVKM. The CDR3 is 15 residues long. With V trimmed by 2 bases and J by 2 bases, 4 bases remained unmatched. CDR3 sequence (DNA): TGTGCCAGCAGTTTACAAGGGACTAGACAAGAGACCCAGTACTTC. Residues: CASSLQGTRQETQYF.

The rearrangement joins TRBV7-7 to TRBJ2-5; 7 nucleotides line up with TRBD2. The CDR3 runs 15 residues. The V and J ends lost 5 bases and 1 base, in that order; junction bases with no gene match: 7. CDR1 is SSHAT and CDR2 is FNYEAQ in the germline V gene (reference sequence). CDR3 protein: CASSPRAGSQETQYF. The CDR3 nucleotides read TGTGCCAGCAGCCCGAGAGCGGGGTCCCAAGAGACCCAGTACTTC.

The chain is built from TRBV30 and TRBJ2-1; D is unresolved. The germline gives CDR1 GTSNPN, CDR2 SVGIG (reference sequence). This CDR3 has 17 amino acids. Trimming shortened V by 0 bases and J by 5 bases, and 20 bases separated the two germline ends. CDR3 DNA: TGTGCCTGGAGTGTACGAAGACACTCTTTTATGGACAATGAGCAGTTCTTC. As protein: CAWSVRRHSFMDNEQFF.

V and J are TRBV6-5 and TRBJ1-5; weak D call: TRBD1 (6 bases). With 6 bases removed from V and 4 bases from J, the gap between germline ends came to 16 bases. CDR1 MNHEY and CDR2 SVGAGI come from the germline V gene. This CDR3 contains 15 residues. The CDR3 DNA reads TGTGCCAGCAGAAGGGACATACGCTATAATCAGCCCCAGCATTTT. Translating it yields CASRRDIRYNQPQHF.

The gene calls are TRBV12-3 or TRBV12-4 and TRBJ1-1; D is uncertain. The CDR3 covers 13 residues. V shed 6 bases and J shed 4 bases, with 12 bases lying between them. CDR3 nucleotide sequence: TGTGCCAGCAGGTCCCGACCGGGCACTGAAGCTTTCTTT. Encoded protein: CASRSRPGTEAFF.

In regard to this clone: This CDR3 is also generated by other DNA sequences in the sample. The chain links TRBV11-3 to TRBJ1-1; tentative D call: TRBD1 (5 bases). CDR3 length: 12 residues. Germline values: CDR1 SGHNT, CDR2 YENEEA. The germline V and J ends were trimmed by 5 bases and 1 base, with 5 bases remaining between them. The CDR3 loop is CASSRGNTEAFF. The CDR3 DNA sequence: TGTGCCAGCAGCAGGGGGAACACTGAAGCTTTCTTT.

This rearrangement joins TRBV5-4 to TRBJ1-2, with no clear D. Deletions cut 4 bases from V and 4 bases from J, with 11 bases between. In germline, CDR1 is SGHNT, CDR2 YYREEE (reference sequence). CDR3 length: 13 residues. The CDR3 bases are TGTGCCAGCAGCGGTGACTCCCTCTATGGCTACACCTTC. It encodes CASSGDSLYGYTF.

This chain's CDR3 is CASSSRGDSLYNEQFF. CDR3 DNA: TGTGCCAGCTCCTCGAGGGGGGACTCCCTCTACAATGAGCAGTTCTTC. The chain is built from TRBV5-6 and TRBJ2-1; D is perhaps TRBD1 or TRBD2 (6 bases each). The CDR3 runs to 16 residues. With 7 bases removed from V and 3 bases from J, the gap between germline ends came to 20 bases. Germline V gives CDR1 SGHDT, CDR2 YYEEEE.

The CDR3 DNA is TGTGCCAGCAGCCTCCGGGCCGCTAATGAAAAACTGTTTTTT. Encoded protein: CASSLRAANEKLFF. The chain links TRBV5-5 to TRBJ1-4, with D unresolved. V was shortened by 4 bases and J by 3 bases, with 10 bases between the two germline ends. Germline assignment: CDR1 SGHKS and CDR2 YYEKEE (reference sequence). This CDR3 comprises 14 residues. The complete variable domain, with remaining parts taken from reference TRBV5-5 and TRBJ1-4, reads DAGVTQSPTHLIKTRGQQVTLRCSPISGHKSVSWYQQVLGQGPQFIFQYYEKEERGRGNFPDRFSARQFPNYSSELNVNALLLGDSALYLCASSLRAANEKLFFGSGTQLSVL.

The count of this clone is one. The chain couples TRBV4-3 to TRBJ1-1; D gene unclear. The V end was cut by 4 bases, the J end by 4 bases, with 16 bases between. CDR1 is LGHNA, CDR2 YSLEER, per germline. The CDR3 covers 15 residues. The CDR3 loop is CASSPTRQTRTEAFF. Written as DNA, the CDR3 is TGCGCCAGCAGCCCCACTCGGCAGACTCGCACTGAAGCTTTCTTT.